Ten or more counts support the clone carrying this T cell receptor (beta chain). From RNA transcripts, TCR beta CDR3 regions were amplified. TCR CDR3 underwent first-round RT-PCR with the HTBI primer set. A single record per CDR3 protein comes from TCRdb applying MiXCR to the multiplex PCR reads. The profile shows 350,000 to 400,000 distinct CDR3 sequences, approximately 17% of them singletons. This sample was taken from a study of T cells in Graves' hyperthyroidism and ophthalmopathy. Germline V gene data show CDR1 as SEHNR and CDR2 as FQNEAQ (reference sequence). The junction had 10 bases not matched to a gene; V was cut back by 4 bases and J by 4 bases. The CDR3 is 15 amino acids.

Specimen: blood. This clonotype originated in a man between 18 and 29 years old with Graves' ophthalmopathy. V is TRBV7-9 and J is TRBJ2-7; TRBD2 matches 7 bases. The CDR3 sequence: CASSSTGRGRYEQYF. In nucleotides, the CDR3 is TGTGCCAGCAGCTCAACGGGGCGGGGGAGGTACGAGCAGTACTTC.